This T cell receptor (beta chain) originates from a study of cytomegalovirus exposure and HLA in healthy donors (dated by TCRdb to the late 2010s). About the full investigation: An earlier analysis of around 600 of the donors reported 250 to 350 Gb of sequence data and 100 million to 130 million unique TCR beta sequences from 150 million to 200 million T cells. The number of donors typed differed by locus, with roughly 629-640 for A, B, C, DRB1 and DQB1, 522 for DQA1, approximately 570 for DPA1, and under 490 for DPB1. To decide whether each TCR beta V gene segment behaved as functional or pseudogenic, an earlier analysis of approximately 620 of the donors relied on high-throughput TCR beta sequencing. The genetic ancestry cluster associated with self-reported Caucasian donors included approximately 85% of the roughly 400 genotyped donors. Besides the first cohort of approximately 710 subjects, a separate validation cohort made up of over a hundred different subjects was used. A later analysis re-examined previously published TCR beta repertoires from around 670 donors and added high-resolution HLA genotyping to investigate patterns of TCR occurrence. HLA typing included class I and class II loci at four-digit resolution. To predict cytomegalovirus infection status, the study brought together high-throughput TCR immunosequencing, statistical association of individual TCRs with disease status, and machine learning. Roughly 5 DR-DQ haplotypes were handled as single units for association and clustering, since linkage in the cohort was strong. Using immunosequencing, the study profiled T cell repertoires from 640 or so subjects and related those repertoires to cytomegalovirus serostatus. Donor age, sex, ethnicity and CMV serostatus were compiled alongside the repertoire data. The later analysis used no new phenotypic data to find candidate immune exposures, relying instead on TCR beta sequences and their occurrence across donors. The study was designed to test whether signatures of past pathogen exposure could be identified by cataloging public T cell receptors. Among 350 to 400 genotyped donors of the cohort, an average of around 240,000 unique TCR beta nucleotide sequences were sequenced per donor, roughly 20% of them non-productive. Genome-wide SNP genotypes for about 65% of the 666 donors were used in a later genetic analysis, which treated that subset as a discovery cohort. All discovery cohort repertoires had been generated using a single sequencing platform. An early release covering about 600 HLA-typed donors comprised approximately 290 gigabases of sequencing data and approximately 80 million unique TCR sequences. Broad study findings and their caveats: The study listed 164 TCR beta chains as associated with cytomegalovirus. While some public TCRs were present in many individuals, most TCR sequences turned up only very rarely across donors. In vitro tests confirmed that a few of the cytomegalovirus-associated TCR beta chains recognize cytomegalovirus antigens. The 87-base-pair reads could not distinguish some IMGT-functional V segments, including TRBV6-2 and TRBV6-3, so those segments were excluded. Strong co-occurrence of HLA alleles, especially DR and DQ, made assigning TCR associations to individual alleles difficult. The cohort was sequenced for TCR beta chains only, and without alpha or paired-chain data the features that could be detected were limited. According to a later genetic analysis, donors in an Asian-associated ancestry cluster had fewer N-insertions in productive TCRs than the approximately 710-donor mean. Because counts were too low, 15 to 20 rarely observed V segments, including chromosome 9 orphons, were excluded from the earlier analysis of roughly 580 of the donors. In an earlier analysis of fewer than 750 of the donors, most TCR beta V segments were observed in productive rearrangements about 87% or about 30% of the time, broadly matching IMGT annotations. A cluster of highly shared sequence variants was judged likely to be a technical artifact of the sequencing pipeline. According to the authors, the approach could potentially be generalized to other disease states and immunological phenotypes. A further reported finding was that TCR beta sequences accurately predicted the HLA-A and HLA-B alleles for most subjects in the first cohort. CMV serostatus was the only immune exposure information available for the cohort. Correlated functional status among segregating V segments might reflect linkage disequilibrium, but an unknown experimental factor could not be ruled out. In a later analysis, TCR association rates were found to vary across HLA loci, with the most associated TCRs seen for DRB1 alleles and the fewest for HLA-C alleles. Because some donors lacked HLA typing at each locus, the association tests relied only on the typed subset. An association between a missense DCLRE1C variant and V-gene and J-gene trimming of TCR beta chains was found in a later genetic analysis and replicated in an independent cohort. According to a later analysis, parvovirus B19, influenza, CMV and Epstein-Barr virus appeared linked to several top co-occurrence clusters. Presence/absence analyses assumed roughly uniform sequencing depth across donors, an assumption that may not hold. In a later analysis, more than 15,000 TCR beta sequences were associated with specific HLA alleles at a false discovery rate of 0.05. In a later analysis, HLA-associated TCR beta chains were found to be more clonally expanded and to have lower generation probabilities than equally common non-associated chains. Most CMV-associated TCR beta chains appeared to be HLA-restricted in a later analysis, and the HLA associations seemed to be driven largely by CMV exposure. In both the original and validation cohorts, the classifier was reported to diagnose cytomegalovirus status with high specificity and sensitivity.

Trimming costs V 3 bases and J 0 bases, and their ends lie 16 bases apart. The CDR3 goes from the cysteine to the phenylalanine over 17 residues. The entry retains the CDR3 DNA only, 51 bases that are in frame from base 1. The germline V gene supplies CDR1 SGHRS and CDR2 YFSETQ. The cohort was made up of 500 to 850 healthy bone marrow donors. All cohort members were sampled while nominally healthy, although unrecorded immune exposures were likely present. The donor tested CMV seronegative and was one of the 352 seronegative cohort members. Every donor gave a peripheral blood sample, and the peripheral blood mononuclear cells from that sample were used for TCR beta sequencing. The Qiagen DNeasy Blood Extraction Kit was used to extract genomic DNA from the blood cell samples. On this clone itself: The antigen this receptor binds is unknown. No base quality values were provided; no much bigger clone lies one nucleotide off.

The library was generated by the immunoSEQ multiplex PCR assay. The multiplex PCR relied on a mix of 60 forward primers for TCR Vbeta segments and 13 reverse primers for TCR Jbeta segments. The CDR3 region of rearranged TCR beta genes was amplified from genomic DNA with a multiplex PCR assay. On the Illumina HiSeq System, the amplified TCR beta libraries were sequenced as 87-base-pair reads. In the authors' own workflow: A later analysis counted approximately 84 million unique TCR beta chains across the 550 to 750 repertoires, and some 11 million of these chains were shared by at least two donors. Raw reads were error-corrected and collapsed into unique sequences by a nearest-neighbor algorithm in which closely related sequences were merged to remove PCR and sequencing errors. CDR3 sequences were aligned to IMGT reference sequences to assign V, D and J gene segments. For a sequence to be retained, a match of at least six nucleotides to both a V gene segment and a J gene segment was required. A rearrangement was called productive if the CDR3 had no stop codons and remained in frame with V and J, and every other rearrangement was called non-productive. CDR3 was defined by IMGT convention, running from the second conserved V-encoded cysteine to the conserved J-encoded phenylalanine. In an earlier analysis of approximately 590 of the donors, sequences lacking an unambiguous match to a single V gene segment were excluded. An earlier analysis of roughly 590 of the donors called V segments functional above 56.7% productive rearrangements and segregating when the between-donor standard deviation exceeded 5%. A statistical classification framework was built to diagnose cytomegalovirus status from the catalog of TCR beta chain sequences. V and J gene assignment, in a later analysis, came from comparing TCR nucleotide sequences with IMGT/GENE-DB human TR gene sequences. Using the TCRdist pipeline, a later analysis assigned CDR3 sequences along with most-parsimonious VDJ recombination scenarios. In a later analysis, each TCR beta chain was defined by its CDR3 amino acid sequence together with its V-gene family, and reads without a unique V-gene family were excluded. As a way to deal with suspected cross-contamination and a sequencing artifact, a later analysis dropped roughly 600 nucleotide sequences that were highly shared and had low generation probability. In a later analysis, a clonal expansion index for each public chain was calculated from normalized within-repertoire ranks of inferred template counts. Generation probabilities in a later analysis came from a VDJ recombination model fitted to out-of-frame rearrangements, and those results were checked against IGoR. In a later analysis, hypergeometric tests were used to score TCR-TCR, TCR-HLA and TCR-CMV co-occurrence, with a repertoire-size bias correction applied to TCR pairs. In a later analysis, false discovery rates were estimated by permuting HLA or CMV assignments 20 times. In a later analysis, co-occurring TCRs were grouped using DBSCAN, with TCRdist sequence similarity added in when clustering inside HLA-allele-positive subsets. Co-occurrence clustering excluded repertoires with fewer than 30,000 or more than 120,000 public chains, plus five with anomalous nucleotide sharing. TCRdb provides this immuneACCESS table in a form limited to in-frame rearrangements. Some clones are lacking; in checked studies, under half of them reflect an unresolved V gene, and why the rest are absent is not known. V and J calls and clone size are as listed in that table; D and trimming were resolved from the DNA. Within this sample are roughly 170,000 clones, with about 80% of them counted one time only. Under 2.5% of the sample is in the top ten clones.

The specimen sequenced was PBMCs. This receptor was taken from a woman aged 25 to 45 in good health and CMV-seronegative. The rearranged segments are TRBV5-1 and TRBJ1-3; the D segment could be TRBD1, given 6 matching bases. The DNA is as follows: TGCGCCAGCAGCTATACACAACAGGGACCCTCTGGAAACACCATATATTTT. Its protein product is CASSYTQQGPSGNTIYF. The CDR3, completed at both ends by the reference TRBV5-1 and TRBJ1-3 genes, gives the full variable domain KAGVTQTPRYLIKTRGQQVTLSCSPISGHRSVSWYQQTPGQGLQFLFEYFSETQRNKGNFPGRFSGRQFSNSRSEMNVSTLELGDSALYLCASSYTQQGPSGNTIYFGEGSWLTVV.